Shown below are 5 T cell receptor beta chains from a single sample sequenced in a study of response to subunit inactivated influenza vaccine. TCRdb processed the RT-PCR reads anew with MiXCR; each CDR3 protein has one entry. In the table there are around 580,000 distinct CDR3 sequences, 14% of which are singletons. The sequences come from PBMCs from blood, collected about 12 days after vaccination. These receptors came from a middle-aged man who received an inactivated influenza vaccine.

This clonotype was seen a handful of times. This chain joins TRBV10-3 and TRBJ2-3; 8 bases match TRBD2. CDR3 size: 14 residues. V was clipped by 3 bases and J by 6 bases; unmatched bases: 5. In germline, CDR1 is ENHRY, CDR2 SYGVKD. The CDR3 region has the DNA TGTGCCATCAGTGATCGGGGGGGGGCGGATACGCAGTATTTT. This translates into CAISDRGGADTQYF.

The chain carries TRBV5-1 and TRBJ2-7; D remains ambiguous. CDR3 size: 16 residues. Trimming took 0 bases from V and 0 from J, leaving 13 bases between them. Germline lookup yields CDR1 SGHRS and CDR2 YFSETQ. This chain's CDR3 is CASSLGKPGLSYEQYF. Written as DNA, the CDR3 is TGCGCCAGCAGCTTGGGGAAGCCAGGCCTCTCCTACGAGCAGTACTTC.

A few counts support this clonotype. The V call is TRBV4-3, the J call TRBJ1-2, with 10 positions matching TRBD1. The CDR3 is 15 amino acids. CDR1 is LGHNA and CDR2 is YSLEER in the germline V gene. V lost 0 bases to trimming and J lost 8 bases; unmatched junction nucleotides: 6. The CDR3 loop reads CASSQDLDRGEGYTF. The CDR3 bases are TGCGCCAGCAGCCAAGATCTGGACAGGGGGGAGGGCTACACCTTC.

This sequence joins TRBV7-2 and TRBJ2-3; D ambiguous. This CDR3 spans 16 amino acids. V gave up 5 bases and J gave up 0 bases, with 15 bases separating them. Germline CDR1 SGHTA, CDR2 FQGNSA. CDR3 nucleotide sequence: TGTGCCAGCAGCCCCCAGTCCCGATCTAGCACAGATACGCAGTATTTT. It encodes CASSPQSRSSTDTQYF.

In this sample, this clonotype turned up a few times. The chain uses TRBV11-2 and TRBJ2-5; D remains unclear. Germline CDR1 SGHAT, CDR2 FQNNGV. CDR3 length: 12 amino acids. V lost 0 bases and J 7 bases, leaving 6 bases between the germline ends. CDR3 nucleotide sequence: TGTGCCAGCAGCTTAGATCCGTGGACCCAGTACTTC. Translation: CASSLDPWTQYF.